This T cell receptor beta chain stems from a study of cytomegalovirus exposure and HLA in healthy donors. Points from the study as a whole: Beyond CMV serostatus, there was no information to go on about immune exposure. Presence/absence results assume similar sequencing depth per donor, which may not hold.

Nominal health characterized the donors when sampled, though unrecorded immune exposures were likely. With 60 Vbeta and 13 Jbeta primers, the PCR was carried out. The method was immunoSEQ multiplex PCR; TCRdb's version includes in-frame clones alone and lacks a portion of them. The sample includes more than 110,000 clones, roughly 76% of them seen just once. The V and J ends lost 3 bases and 2 bases, in that order; junction bases with no gene match: 4. Germline CDR1 SGHVS, CDR2 FNYEAQ. The CDR3 sequence is 16 residues long. About this clone: The target antigen is unknown.

The sequencing sample was made of PBMCs. V is TRBV7-6 and J is TRBJ2-2, with 9 bases aligning to TRBD2. This receptor was identified in a woman aged 40 to 50 in good health and CMV-seronegative. The CDR3 protein is CASSFIAGANTGELFF. The CDR3 DNA sequence: TGTGCCAGCAGCTTTATAGCGGGGGCAAACACCGGGGAGCTGTTTTTT.